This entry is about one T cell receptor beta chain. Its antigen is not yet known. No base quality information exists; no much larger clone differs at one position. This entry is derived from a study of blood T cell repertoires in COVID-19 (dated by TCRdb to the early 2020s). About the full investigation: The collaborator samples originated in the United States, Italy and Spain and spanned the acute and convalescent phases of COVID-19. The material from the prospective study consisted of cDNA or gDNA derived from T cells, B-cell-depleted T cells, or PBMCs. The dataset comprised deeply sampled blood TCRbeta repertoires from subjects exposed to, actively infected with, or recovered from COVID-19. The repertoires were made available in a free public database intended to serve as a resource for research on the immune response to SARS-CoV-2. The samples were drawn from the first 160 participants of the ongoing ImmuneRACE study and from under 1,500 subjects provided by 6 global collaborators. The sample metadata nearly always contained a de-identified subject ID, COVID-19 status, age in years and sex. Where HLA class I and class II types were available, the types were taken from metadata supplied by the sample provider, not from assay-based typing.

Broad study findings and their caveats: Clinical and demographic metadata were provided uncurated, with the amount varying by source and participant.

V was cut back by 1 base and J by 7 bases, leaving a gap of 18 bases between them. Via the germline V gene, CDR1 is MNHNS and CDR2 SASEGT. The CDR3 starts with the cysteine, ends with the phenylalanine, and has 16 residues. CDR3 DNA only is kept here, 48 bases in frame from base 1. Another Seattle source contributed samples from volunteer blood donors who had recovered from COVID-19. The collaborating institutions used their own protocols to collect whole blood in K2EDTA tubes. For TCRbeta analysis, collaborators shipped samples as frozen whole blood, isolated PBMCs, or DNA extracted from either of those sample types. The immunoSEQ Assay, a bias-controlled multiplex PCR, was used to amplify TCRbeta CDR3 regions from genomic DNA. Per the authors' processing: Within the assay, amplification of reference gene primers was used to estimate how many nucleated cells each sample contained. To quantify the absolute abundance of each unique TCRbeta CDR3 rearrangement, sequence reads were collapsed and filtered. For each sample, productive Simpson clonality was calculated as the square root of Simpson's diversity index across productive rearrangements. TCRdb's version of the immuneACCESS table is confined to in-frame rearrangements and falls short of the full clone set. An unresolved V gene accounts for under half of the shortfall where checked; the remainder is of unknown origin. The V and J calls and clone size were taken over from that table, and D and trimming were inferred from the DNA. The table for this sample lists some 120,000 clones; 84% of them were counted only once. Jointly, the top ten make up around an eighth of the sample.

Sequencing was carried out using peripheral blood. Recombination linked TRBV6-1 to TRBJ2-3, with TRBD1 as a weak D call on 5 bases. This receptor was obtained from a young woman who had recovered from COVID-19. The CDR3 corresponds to CASSEEGARPLNTQYF. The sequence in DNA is TGTGCCAGCAGTGAAGAAGGGGCAAGGCCCTTGAATACGCAGTATTTT.